This T cell receptor (beta chain) came from a study of T-cell memory formation after mild COVID-19. Overall study results and limits: A balance of CD4 and CD8 characterized clones contracting day 15 to 85, whereas later expanders leaned CD4+. Largely, contracting CD4+ clones fell within CM and EM, and contracting CD8+ clones within EMRA.

As for this clonotype: What it recognizes is unknown.

Deletions cut 1 base from V and 6 bases from J, with 12 bases between. Germline values: CDR1 LGHDT, CDR2 YNNKEL (reference sequence). The CDR3 runs to 15 residues. Each CDR3 protein gets one entry after TCRdb re-called the 5' RACE reads with MiXCR. The sample carries 170,000 or so distinct CDR3 sequences, around a third recorded once. The sequence derives from an adult woman who had mild COVID-19 (a few samples of this study predate the infection). Cell type and time point are not known. The V and J genes are TRBV3-1 and TRBJ1-4; D is perhaps TRBD1 (5 bases). Sequencing used PBMCs or a T cell subset sorted from them (not recorded which). CDR3 sequence: CASSQVAAGDEKLFF. DNA for the CDR3: TGTGCCAGCAGCCAAGTCGCAGCGGGGGATGAAAAACTGTTTTTT.